The entry below describes one TCR beta chain. Its cognate antigen is unknown. The sample belongs to a study of cytomegalovirus exposure and HLA in healthy donors. Study context: The same platform used for the approximately 700 first-cohort repertoires was also used for the approximately 120 validation repertoires, as a later analysis reported.

General study findings and limits: Usually a TCR sequence was rare, but some public TCRs were found in many donors.

The V and J ends lost 3 bases and 0 bases respectively, with 16 bases between them. Germline V lookup: CDR1 KGHSH, CDR2 LQKENI. The CDR3 is 17 amino acids. TCRdb keeps only in-frame clones here, not all; method: immunoSEQ multiplex PCR. The table records more than 110,000 clones, roughly nine tenths of them present only once. This TCR was recovered from a man aged 18 to 29 in good health and CMV-seronegative. The chain joins TRBV18 to TRBJ2-3; unclear D gene. Sequencing input: PBMCs. The CDR3 DNA reads as TGTGCCAGCTCACCCACCCTACAGAAACCAAGCACAGATACGCAGTATTTT. Its protein product is CASSPTLQKPSTDTQYF.